The text below deals with one TCR beta chain. Its specificity is unknown. The data derive from a study of vaccination effects on CD4 cells after COVID-19. Profiling relied on immunoSEQ multiplex PCR, and the TCRdb table lists in-frame clones only, not all of them. Among about 24,000 clones, approximately 69% were seen once, and the ten largest hold more than 3%. This CDR3 region has 15 residues. Trimming took 10 bases from V and 3 from J; bases not matched to a gene: 12. Per germline, CDR1 MRHNA and CDR2 SNTAGT. ViraFEST used viral peptide pools to expand antigen-specific CD4+ T cells before sequencing. CD4+ T cells were isolated after less than 12 days of culture. Nucleocapsid antibodies were negative in the vaccine recipients, who had never had SARS-CoV-2 infection.

The chain joins TRBV6-4 to TRBJ1-2; 9 nucleotides match TRBD1. This material consisted of CD4+ T cells from PBMCs cultured with SARS-CoV-2 spike peptides, taken before COVID-19 vaccination. This receptor was identified in a human donor who received a COVID-19 vaccine. CDR3 nucleotide sequence: TGTGCCACCCGACGGGAGGGACAGGGCTACTATGGCTACACCTTC. Translation: CATRREGQGYYGYTF.